These 7 T cell receptor beta chains were sequenced from one sample in a study of Ad26.COV2.S vaccination and SARS-CoV-2 variants. The sample's treatment: 15 to 20 received Ad26.COV2.S at low or high dose, single or two shots; about 5 received placebo; per-sample allocation not given. Sampling occurred on day 63 after the first vaccine or placebo injection. Data came from immunoSEQ multiplex PCR; TCRdb stores just in-frame clones and leaves some out. The table includes a few hundred thousand clones, under 90% detected once. The specimen comprised peripheral blood, sampled in a trial of Ad26.COV2.S vaccine versus placebo. These receptors were taken from a person aged 18 to 65 who received the Ad26.COV2.S COVID-19 vaccine or a placebo.

The chain uses TRBV6-6 and TRBJ1-4; maybe TRBD1 (5 bases). Germline V gene sequence: CDR1 MNHNY, CDR2 SVGAGI (reference sequence). The CDR3 is 15 amino acids. Trimming shortened V by 1 base and J by 2 bases, and 8 bases separated the two germline ends. The CDR3 bases are TGTGCCAGCAGTTACTACCCAGGGACTAATGAAAAACTGTTTTTT. It is translated as CASSYYPGTNEKLFF.

This clone was seen once. The chain links TRBV6-5 to TRBJ2-7; D not resolved. V was shortened by 6 bases and J by 2 bases, with 17 bases between the two germline ends. The germline V gene encodes CDR1 MNHEY and CDR2 SVGAGI. The CDR3 is 15 residues long. The CDR3 coding sequence is TGTGCCAGCAGCTTGGGGTCCGTTTCAGCCTACGAGCAGTACTTC. Residues: CASSLGSVSAYEQYF.

This rearrangement joins TRBV7-9 to TRBJ2-1; D is possibly TRBD1 or TRBD2 (5 bases each). Germline CDR1 reads SEHNR; CDR2 reads FQNEAQ (reference sequence). Deletions cut 1 base from V and 7 bases from J, with 14 bases between. CDR3 size: 15 residues. The chain's CDR3 is CASSLEGPWANEQFF. CDR3 nucleotide sequence: TGTGCCAGCAGCTTAGAGGGACCGTGGGCGAATGAGCAGTTCTTC.

This sequence joins TRBV7-6 and TRBJ2-2; D is ambiguous. Germline CDR1 reads SGHVS; CDR2 reads FNYEAQ. With 2 bases removed from V and 0 bases from J, the gap between germline ends came to 7 bases. This CDR3 spans 15 amino acids. CDR3 sequence (DNA): TGTGCCAGCAGCTTATCCAGCGCGAACACCGGGGAGCTGTTTTTT. This gives the protein CASSLSSANTGELFF.

In this sample, this clone turned up a few times. The chain carries TRBV6-2 or TRBV6-3 and TRBJ1-2; no definite D call. There are 11 residues in the CDR3. CDR1 and CDR2 (germline): MNHEY, SVGEGT. Trimming removed 1 base at V and 8 bases at J, with 5 bases between. The CDR3 loop is CASSYWRGYTF. As DNA, the CDR3 is TGTGCCAGCAGTTACTGGCGAGGCTACACCTTC.

The chain links TRBV10-3 to TRBJ2-7; unclear D gene. The CDR3 loop spans 11 amino acids. V lost 0 bases to trimming and J lost 5 bases, with 2 bases between them. The germline V gene has CDR1 ENHRY and CDR2 SYGVKD. The CDR3 protein is CAISESHEQYF. DNA for the CDR3: TGTGCCATCAGTGAGTCCCACGAGCAGTACTTC.

The chain joins TRBV7-6 to TRBJ1-1; D call uncertain. V dropped 6 bases and J dropped 1 base, with 9 bases sitting between them. In germline, CDR1 is SGHVS, CDR2 FNYEAQ. This CDR3 spans 13 amino acids. CDR3 sequence: CASRNVPNTEAFF. The DNA of the CDR3 is TGTGCCAGCAGAAACGTCCCGAACACTGAAGCTTTCTTT. The full variable domain, in which reference TRBV7-6 and TRBJ1-1 provide the parts outside the CDR3, is GAGVSQSPRYKVTKRGQDVALRCDPISGHVSLYWYRQALGQGPEFLTYFNYEAQQDKSGLPNDRFSAERPEGSISTLTIQRTEQRDSAMYRCASRNVPNTEAFFGQGTRLTVV.